This T cell receptor beta chain originates from a study of cytomegalovirus exposure and HLA in healthy donors. V shed 4 bases, J shed 10 bases, and the junction held 18 bases outside the gene matches. The CDR3 is 18 residues long. Germline V lookup: CDR1 LGHNT, CDR2 FRNRAP. The PCR ran on 60 Vbeta and 13 Jbeta primers. Repertoires were generated with immunoSEQ multiplex PCR, while TCRdb's copy carries only in-frame clones and drops some. Of fewer than 180,000 clones listed, 79% are singletons. What was sequenced was PBMCs. V gene TRBV12-5 combines with J gene TRBJ1-6; 8 bases map to TRBD1. The receptor comes from a man aged 50 to 59 in good health and CMV-seropositive. The CDR3 nucleotides are TGTGCTAGTGGTTCATTACAGGGGGACCCTTATTATATGTCACCCCTCCACTTT. It yields the protein CASGSLQGDPYYMSPLHF.